One T cell receptor beta chain is described in this entry. TCRdb reprocessed the PCR reads with MiXCR, giving one entry per CDR3 protein. The table lists around 470,000 distinct CDR3 sequences, over 20% of them singletons, with 0.65% to 0.95% in the top ten. These data are taken from a study of molecular identifiers for immune sequencing clone quantification. The germline V gene has CDR1 DFQATT and CDR2 SNEGSKA (reference sequence). The CDR3 spans 16 residues. V lost 0 bases, J lost 0 bases, and 5 bases stayed unmatched. The chain is built from TRBV20-1 and TRBJ2-5, with TRBD1 matching 9 bases. Sequencing was done on a sample of naive CD8+ T cells from blood, with Jurkat cell RNA spiked in. As to subset: FACS-sorted CD8+CD4-CCR7+CD45RA+ naive T cells. The clonotype was recovered from a human donor in good health. Some libraries in this study had Jurkat cell RNA spiked in. The CDR3 DNA reads as TGCAGTGCTAGAGACGGGACAGGGAATTACCAAGAGACCCAGTACTTC. This sequence encodes CSARDGTGNYQETQYF.